Listed here is a single T cell receptor beta chain. This sample is drawn from a study of blood T cell repertoires in COVID-19. On the study more broadly: Acute and convalescent COVID-19 specimens originated in the United States, Italy and Spain. From T cells, B-cell-depleted T cells, or PBMCs came the material, which was cDNA or gDNA.

Authors' analysis steps: Reference gene primer amplification gave nucleated cell count estimates. Produced via immunoSEQ multiplex PCR; TCRdb's table is partial and in-frame only. V, J and clone size were drawn from that table, and D and trimming were deduced from the DNA. The sample yields about 70,000 clones, about four fifths seen once. Deletions cut 3 bases from V and 0 bases from J, with 18 bases between. Per the germline V gene, CDR1 is LNHNV and CDR2 is YYDKDF (reference sequence). The CDR3 spans 19 residues. This clonotype was obtained from a woman aged 60 to 75 with acute or convalescent COVID-19. This sequence joins TRBV15 and TRBJ2-6, with a weak D call TRBD2 (6 bases). What was sequenced was peripheral blood. The CDR3 region is CATSSRHGTVSSGANVLTF. The CDR3 bases are TGTGCCACCAGCAGCCGCCACGGGACTGTTAGCTCTGGGGCCAACGTCCTGACTTTC.